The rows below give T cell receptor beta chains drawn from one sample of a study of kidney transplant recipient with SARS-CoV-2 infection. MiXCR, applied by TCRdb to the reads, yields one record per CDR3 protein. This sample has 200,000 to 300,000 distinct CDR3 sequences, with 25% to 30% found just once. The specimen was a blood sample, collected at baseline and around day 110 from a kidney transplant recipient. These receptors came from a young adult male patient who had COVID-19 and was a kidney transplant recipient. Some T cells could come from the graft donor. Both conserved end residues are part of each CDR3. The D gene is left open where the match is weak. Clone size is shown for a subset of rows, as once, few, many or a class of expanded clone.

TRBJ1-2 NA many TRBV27 CASSSLGYGYTF TGTGCCAGCAGTTCCTTGGGCTATGGCTACACCTTC
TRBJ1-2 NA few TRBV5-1 CASVKLSVRKTYGYTF TGCGCCAGCGTGAAATTATCGGTTCGAAAGACCTATGGCTACACCTTC
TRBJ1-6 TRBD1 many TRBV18 CASSQTGQTNNSPLHF TGTGCCAGCTCACAGACGGGACAGACCAATAATTCACCCCTCCACTTT
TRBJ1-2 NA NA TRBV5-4 CASQNLVPGKTYGYTF TGTGCCAGCCAAAATCTCGTACCAGGAAAGACCTATGGCTACACCTTC
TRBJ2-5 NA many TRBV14 CASSQVSWYQETQYF TGTGCCAGCAGCCAAGTTTCTTGGTACCAAGAGACCCAGTACTTC
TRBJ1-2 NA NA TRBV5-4 CASLLLVPGKTYGYTF TGTGCCAGCCTACTGCTCGTACCAGGAAAGACCTATGGCTACACCTTC
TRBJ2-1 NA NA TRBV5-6 CASSAIGGSWIGNEQFF TGTGCCAGCAGCGCGATCGGGGGTAGTTGGATCGGTAATGAGCAGTTCTTC
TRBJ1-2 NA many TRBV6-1 CASSTAQECRKTYGYTF TGTGCCAGCAGTACCGCCCAGGAATGTAGAAAGACCTATGGCTACACCTTC
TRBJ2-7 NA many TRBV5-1 CASREEWASYEQYF TGCGCCAGCAGAGAGGAGTGGGCTTCCTACGAGCAGTACTTC
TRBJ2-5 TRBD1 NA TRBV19 CASSIARGFQETQYF TGTGCCAGTAGTATAGCCAGGGGGTTTCAAGAGACCCAGTACTTC
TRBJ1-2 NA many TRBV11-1 CASSRIGKAGKTYGYTF TGTGCCAGCAGCCGTATCGGTAAGGCTGGAAAGACCTATGGCTACACCTTC
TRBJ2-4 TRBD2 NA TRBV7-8 CASSLSGGVAKNIQYF TGTGCCAGCAGCCTGAGCGGGGGGGTAGCCAAAAACATTCAGTACTTC
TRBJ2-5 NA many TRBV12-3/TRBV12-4 CASSLGGRQETQYF TGTGCCAGCAGTTTAGGGGGGAGGCAAGAGACCCAGTACTTC
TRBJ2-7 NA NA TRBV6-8 CASSRTPTGTYEQYF TGTGCCAGCAGCCGTACCCCTACGGGTACCTACGAGCAGTACTTC
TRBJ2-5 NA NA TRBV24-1 CATSLGGQQETQYF TGTGCCACTAGTCTAGGGGGGCAACAAGAGACCCAGTACTTC
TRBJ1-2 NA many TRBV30 CAFSQSPVGYTF TGTGCCTTCAGTCAGTCCCCCGTTGGCTACACCTTC
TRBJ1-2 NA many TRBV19 CASSQGATNRKTYGYTF TGTGCCAGTAGTCAGGGTGCGACAAATCGAAAGACCTATGGCTACACCTTC
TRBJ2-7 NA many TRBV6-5 CASSLRDSSYEQYF TGTGCCAGCAGTCTGCGGGACAGCTCCTACGAGCAGTACTTC
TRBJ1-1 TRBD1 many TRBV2 CASSAHGDRGRRNTEAFF TGTGCCAGCAGTGCACATGGGGACAGGGGGCGTCGGAACACTGAAGCTTTCTTT
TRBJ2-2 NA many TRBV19 CASSILARGTLGGELFF TGTGCCAGTAGTATCCTTGCCCGGGGGACACTGGGCGGGGAGCTGTTTTTT
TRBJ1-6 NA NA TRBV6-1 CASSEEISWAGDSPLHF TGTGCCAGCAGTGAAGAGATATCATGGGCAGGAGATTCACCCCTCCACTTT
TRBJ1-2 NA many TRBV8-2 CGSRFGDSRKTYGYTF TGTGGCAGTAGGTTTGGTGATAGCCGAAAGACCTATGGCTACACCTTC
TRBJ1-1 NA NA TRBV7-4 CASSLAHGDRMTEAFF TGTGCCAGCAGCTTAGCTCACGGCGACAGGATGACTGAAGCTTTCTTT
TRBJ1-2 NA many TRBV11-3 CASSVSRDLGKTYGYTF TGTGCCAGCAGCGTAAGTCGCGATCTCGGAAAGACCTATGGCTACACCTTC
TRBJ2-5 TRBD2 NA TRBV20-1 CSAEGLAEVTQYF TGCAGTGCCGAAGGACTAGCCGAAGTGACCCAGTACTTC
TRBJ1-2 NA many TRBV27 CASRSGTTSNYGYTF TGTGCCAGCAGGTCTGGGACAACCAGTAACTATGGCTACACCTTC
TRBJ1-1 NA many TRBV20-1 CSAREFGSTEAFF TGCAGTGCTAGGGAATTTGGGAGCACTGAAGCTTTCTTT
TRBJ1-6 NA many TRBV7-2 CASSSGLSNSPLHF TGTGCCAGCAGTTCCGGGTTGTCTAATTCACCCCTCCACTTT
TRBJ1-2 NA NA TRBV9 CASSVAVGGLVNYGHTF TGTGCCAGCAGCGTAGCTGTTGGGGGGCTAGTCAACTATGGCCACACCTTC
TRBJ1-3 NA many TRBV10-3 CAISESQPHSGNTIYF TGTGCCATCAGTGAGTCGCAGCCGCACTCTGGAAACACCATATATTTT
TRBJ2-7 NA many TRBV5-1 CASSLRLGQSSYEQYF TGCGCCAGCAGCTTGAGGCTCGGGCAGAGCTCCTACGAGCAGTACTTC
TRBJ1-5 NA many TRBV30 CAWSVDSWGNQPQHF TGTGCCTGGAGTGTAGACAGTTGGGGGAATCAGCCCCAGCATTTT
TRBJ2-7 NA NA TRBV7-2 CASSSIHRGISTYEQYF TGTGCCAGCAGCTCCATCCACCGGGGGATTTCAACCTACGAGCAGTACTTC
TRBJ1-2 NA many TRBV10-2 CASSGAYTSRKTYGYTF TGCGCCAGCAGTGGAGCATACACTTCTAGAAAGACCTATGGCTACACCTTC
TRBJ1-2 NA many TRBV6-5 CASGGTFYGYTF TGTGCCAGCGGGGGGACCTTCTATGGCTACACCTTC
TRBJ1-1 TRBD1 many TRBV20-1 CSARSVQGGDTEAFF TGCAGTGCTAGATCGGTCCAGGGGGGCGACACTGAAGCTTTCTTT
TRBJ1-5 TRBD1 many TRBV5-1 CASSLTPDRVGNQPQHF TGCGCCAGCAGCCTGACGCCGGACAGGGTGGGGAATCAGCCCCAGCATTTT
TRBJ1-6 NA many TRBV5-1 CASSLNRAGSPLHF TGCGCCAGCAGCTTGAACAGGGCCGGATCACCCCTCCACTTT
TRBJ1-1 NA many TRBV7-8 CASSLDRGNTEAFF TGTGCCAGCAGCTTAGACCGAGGGAACACTGAAGCTTTCTTT
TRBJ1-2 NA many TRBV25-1 CASSTSQELGKTYGYTF TGTGCCAGCAGTACGTCCCAAGAACTGGGAAAGACCTATGGCTACACCTTC
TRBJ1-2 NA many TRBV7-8 CASSSCVFTRKTYGYTF TGTGCCAGCAGCTCTTGTGTGTTTACCCGAAAGACCTATGGCTACACCTTC
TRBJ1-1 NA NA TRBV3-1 CASSRSTPTSIRTEAFF TGTGCCAGCAGCCGAAGCACTCCCACTTCAATTCGCACTGAAGCTTTCTTT
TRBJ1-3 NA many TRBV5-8 CASSLWGIHSGNTIYF TGTGCCAGCAGCTTGTGGGGCATACACTCTGGAAACACCATATATTTT
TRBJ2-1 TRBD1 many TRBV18 CASSGDRGYLYNEQFF TGTGCCAGCTCCGGGGACAGGGGGTACCTATACAATGAGCAGTTCTTC
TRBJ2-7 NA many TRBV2 CASRIASSYEQYF TGTGCCAGCAGGATAGCGAGCTCCTACGAGCAGTACTTC
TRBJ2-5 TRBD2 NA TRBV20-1 CSTRDSPGLAGVETQYF TGCAGTACTAGAGACTCACCGGGACTAGCGGGAGTAGAGACCCAGTACTTC
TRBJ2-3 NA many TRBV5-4 CASSLDSTDTQYF TGTGCCAGCAGCTTAGACAGCACAGATACGCAGTATTTT
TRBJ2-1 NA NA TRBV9 CASSGDSYVNEQFF TGTGCCAGCAGCGGGGACTCGTACGTGAATGAGCAGTTCTTC
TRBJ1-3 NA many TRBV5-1 CASSLLAGSGNTIYF TGCGCCAGCAGCTTATTGGCAGGCTCTGGAAACACCATATATTTT
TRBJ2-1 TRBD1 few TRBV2 CAGRQGPGGVWEFF TGTGCCGGAAGACAGGGGCCAGGCGGGGTTTGGGAATTCTTC